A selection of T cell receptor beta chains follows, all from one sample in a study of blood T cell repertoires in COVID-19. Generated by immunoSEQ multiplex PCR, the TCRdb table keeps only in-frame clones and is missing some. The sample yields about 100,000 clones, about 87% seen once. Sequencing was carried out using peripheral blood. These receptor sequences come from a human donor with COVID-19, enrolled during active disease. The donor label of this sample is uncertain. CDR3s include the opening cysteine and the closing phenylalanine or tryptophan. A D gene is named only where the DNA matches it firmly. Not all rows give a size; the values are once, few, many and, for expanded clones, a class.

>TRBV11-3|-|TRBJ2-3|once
CASSPESSDTQYF
TGTGCCAGCAGTCCCGAGTCTTCCGATACGCAGTATTTT
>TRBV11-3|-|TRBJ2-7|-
CATLNQGRPYEQYF
TGTGCCACTTTAAACCAGGGTCGACCCTACGAGCAGTACTTC
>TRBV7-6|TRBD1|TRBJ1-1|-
CASSPGQENTEAFF
TGTGCCAGCAGCCCGGGACAGGAGAACACTGAAGCTTTCTTT
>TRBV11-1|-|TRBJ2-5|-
CASSLDTGQETQYF
TGTGCCAGCAGCTTAGATACAGGGCAAGAGACCCAGTACTTC
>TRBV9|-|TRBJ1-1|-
CASSGPNDSEAFF
TGTGCCAGCAGCGGCCCCAACGACAGTGAAGCTTTCTTT
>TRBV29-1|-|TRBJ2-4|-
CSVGLENIQYF
TGCAGCGTTGGACTGGAAAACATTCAGTACTTC
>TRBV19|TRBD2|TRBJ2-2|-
CASIGGSGGNTGELFF
TGTGCCAGTATCGGGGGGAGCGGGGGTAACACCGGGGAGCTGTTTTTT
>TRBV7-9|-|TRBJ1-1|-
CASSFSLTGVTFF
TGTGCCAGCAGCTTCTCCTTGACGGGGGTAACTTTCTTT
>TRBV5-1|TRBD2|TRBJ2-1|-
CASSLATLAGVNEQFF
TGCGCCAGCAGCTTGGCAACACTAGCGGGAGTCAATGAGCAGTTCTTC
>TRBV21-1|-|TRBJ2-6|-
CASSKLERDRNGISGANVLTF
TGTGCCAGCAGCAAGCTCGAAAGGGACAGAAACGGAATATCTGGGGCCAACGTCCTGACTTTC
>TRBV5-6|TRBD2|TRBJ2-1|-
CASSFGGGAEQFF
TGTGCCAGCAGCTTCGGCGGGGGGGCCGAGCAGTTCTTC